The 5 T cell receptor beta chains listed next were all sequenced from one sample in a study of technical replicates of blood from a handful of donors. Sequencing used immunoSEQ multiplex PCR; TCRdb keeps in-frame clones, though not all of them. In the table there are about 50,000 clones, around 95% of which are singletons. Material: T cells isolated from PBMCs. These receptors originate from a human donor in good health.

V is TRBV5-1 and J is TRBJ2-3; the match to TRBD2 covers 13 bases. V lost 9 bases to trimming and J lost 10 bases; unmatched junction nucleotides: 8. CDR1 and CDR2 from the germline V gene are SGHRS and YFSETQ. The CDR3 is 13 amino acids. The CDR3 bases are TGCGCCACCGGACTAGCGGGGGACTCGGCGCAGTATTTT. It specifies CATGLAGDSAQYF.

In DNA, the CDR3 is TGCGCCAGCAGTGAGTCCGCAGGGGCCAGGACAGATACGCAGTATTTT. Translated, it gives CASSESAGARTDTQYF. The chain recombines TRBV10-1 with TRBJ2-3; TRBD1 might be the D (6 bases). The CDR3 totals 16 residues. Germline V lookup: CDR1 WNHNN, CDR2 SYGVQD (reference sequence). With 0 bases removed from V and 3 bases from J, the gap between germline ends came to 13 bases.

This clone was detected only once. This chain joins TRBV6-4 and TRBJ2-1, with D perhaps TRBD2 (6 bases). Germline CDR1 reads MRHNA; CDR2 reads SNTAGT. The CDR3 covers 13 residues. Trimming removed 5 bases from V and 10 bases from J, with 15 bases in between. CDR3 sequence reads: CASSLLAASEQFF. CDR3 nucleotides: TGTGCCAGCAGTTTATTAGCGGCCTCCGAGCAGTTCTTC.

The chain joins TRBV27 to TRBJ2-2; D is possibly TRBD2 (6 bases). Trimming removed 3 bases at V and 6 bases at J, with 14 bases between. The V gene's germline CDR1 is MNHEY and CDR2 SMNVEV (reference sequence). The CDR3 sequence is 15 residues long. The CDR3 DNA reads as TGTGCCAGCAGTTTTCAAGGGGAGGTCCCCGGGGAGCTGTTTTTT. Translation: CASSFQGEVPGELFF.

The chain links TRBV27 to TRBJ2-3; 8 bases are shared with TRBD1. Germline assignment: CDR1 MNHEY and CDR2 SMNVEV (reference sequence). The CDR3 is 17 residues long. V gave up 2 bases and J gave up 4 bases; unmatched junction bases: 11. CDR3 nucleotide sequence: TGTGCCAGCAGTTTAAAATCCGGACAGGGTAGGGCAGATACGCAGTATTTT. It yields the protein CASSLKSGQGRADTQYF.